This TCR beta chain derives from a study of T cells in Graves' hyperthyroidism and ophthalmopathy. CDR3 length: 16 amino acids. V gave up 3 bases and J gave up 10 bases, with 21 bases separating them. Germline assignment: CDR1 KGHSH and CDR2 LQKENI. RNA transcripts served as the template for amplifying TCR beta CDR3 regions. First-round RT-PCR of the TCR CDR3 relied on the HTBI primer set. TCRdb redid the calling of the multiplex PCR reads with MiXCR, one entry per CDR3 protein. This sample has a few hundred thousand distinct CDR3 sequences, with about 19% found just once. This receptor was taken from a woman between 18 and 30 years old with Graves' hyperthyroidism. The chain recombines TRBV18 with TRBJ1-4, with D possibly TRBD1 on 5 matching bases. Input material: blood. Here the CDR3 reads CASSPPGTSEYGKLFF. The CDR3 coding sequence is TGTGCCAGCTCACCCCCCGGGACCTCGGAGTACGGAAAACTGTTTTTT.